Presented here are 10 T cell receptor beta chains from one specimen sequenced in a study of cytomegalovirus exposure and HLA in healthy donors. This PCR relied on a set of 60 Vbeta primers and 13 Jbeta primers. TCRdb's copy holds only in-frame clones and misses some; the assay was immunoSEQ multiplex PCR. The sample comprises around 190,000 clones, roughly 82% of which are singletons, and approximately 0.47% rests with the top ten. Sequencing was performed on PBMCs. The receptors here all came from a woman in her forties or fifties in good health and CMV-seronegative.

The rearrangement joins TRBV30 to TRBJ1-2; the D gene is possibly TRBD1 (5 bases). The V and J ends lost 4 bases and 2 bases respectively, with 11 bases between them. The CDR3 totals 13 residues. CDR1 and CDR2 (germline): GTSNPN, SVGIG (reference sequence). CDR3 DNA: TGTGCCTGGACCAAGACAGACAACTATGGCTACACCTTC. Encoded protein: CAWTKTDNYGYTF.

The CDR3 DNA reads TGCGCCAGCAGCCTTCAGGGGTTTACTGATACGCAGTATTTT. This translates into CASSLQGFTDTQYF. J is TRBJ2-3 and V is TRBV4-1; a weak D match, TRBD1 (6 bases). Germline V CDR1 and CDR2: MGHRA, YSYEKL. The length of the CDR3 is 14 residues. V shed 4 bases and J shed 6 bases, with 14 bases lying between them.

The genes are TRBV18 and TRBJ1-3; 8 positions agree with TRBD1. This CDR3 contains 18 residues. V shed 3 bases and J 2 bases; nucleotides not matched to a gene: 12. Germline V gene lookup returns CDR1 KGHSH and CDR2 LQKENI. The CDR3 protein is CASSPMKDRVVAGNTIYF. CDR3 in DNA: TGTGCCAGCTCACCGATGAAGGACAGGGTAGTTGCTGGAAACACCATATATTTT.

This clone was recorded once. The J gene is TRBJ1-2, the V gene TRBV15, with 9 bases aligning to TRBD1. The J segment lost 3 bases and the V segment lost 3 bases, leaving 5 bases of the junction unmatched. Germline values: CDR1 LNHNV, CDR2 YYDKDF (reference sequence). The CDR3 consists of 15 residues. The CDR3 is CATSRGTGNDYGYTF. CDR3 nucleotides: TGTGCCACCAGCAGGGGGACAGGGAACGACTATGGCTACACCTTC.

V and J are TRBV6-5 and TRBJ2-7; 8 bases map to TRBD1. Germline CDR1 reads MNHEY; CDR2 reads SVGAGI. The ends lost 4 bases at V and 0 bases at J; junction bases unmatched: 2. The CDR3 runs to 14 residues. In DNA form, the CDR3 reads TGTGCCAGCAGTTGGGACAGGAGCTCCTACGAGCAGTACTTC. Its translation is CASSWDRSSYEQYF.

The rearrangement uses TRBV30 and TRBJ2-7, with D maybe TRBD1 (5 bases). The CDR3 loop spans 12 amino acids. CDR1 GTSNPN and CDR2 SVGIG come from the germline V gene (reference sequence). Trimming removed 2 bases from V and 1 base from J, with 6 bases in between. The CDR3 DNA reads TGTGCCTGGAGTAAGGGGTCCTACGAGCAGTACTTC. Translating it yields CAWSKGSYEQYF.

With respect to this clone: Compared with germline, one end of the junction differs, possibly owing to a read error. The chain links TRBV7-9 to TRBJ2-6; D is possibly TRBD1 (6 bases). The CDR3 spans 14 residues. CDR1 and CDR2 (germline): SEHNR, FQNEAQ (reference sequence). This CDR3 is CASSFYSPRDTEPF. As DNA, the CDR3 is TGTGCCAGCAGCTTCTACTCCCCCCGGGACACGGAACCTTTC.

This clone was detected only once. The rearrangement joins TRBV19 to TRBJ1-5; no reliable D call. In germline, CDR1 is LNHDA, CDR2 SQIVND (reference sequence). This CDR3 is built from 13 residues. V lost 3 bases and J lost 2, with 5 bases in between. The CDR3 DNA reads as TGTGCCAGTAGTATGGGAGGCAATCAGCCCCAGCATTTT. Residues: CASSMGGNQPQHF.

The CDR3 reads CASSSLSSSYNSPLHF. CDR3 in DNA: TGTGCCAGCAGCTCTCTTAGTAGCTCCTATAATTCACCCCTCCACTTT. The V call is TRBV5-4, the J call TRBJ1-6; unclear D gene. The CDR3 has 16 residues. Trimming removed 3 bases at V and 0 bases at J, with 10 bases between. Germline lookup yields CDR1 SGHNT and CDR2 YYREEE (reference sequence).

In this sample, this clone turned up a few times. At the DNA level, this CDR3 is encoded by other sequences in the same sample as well. This chain connects TRBV5-1 to TRBJ2-1; TRBD2 aligns across 10 bases. CDR3 length: 15 residues. Trimming cost V 3 bases and J 3 bases; bases outside gene matches: 3. In germline, CDR1 is SGHRS, CDR2 YFSETQ. CDR3 sequence reads: CASSSGLADYNEQFF. In DNA, the CDR3 is TGCGCCAGCAGCTCCGGACTAGCGGACTACAATGAGCAGTTCTTC.